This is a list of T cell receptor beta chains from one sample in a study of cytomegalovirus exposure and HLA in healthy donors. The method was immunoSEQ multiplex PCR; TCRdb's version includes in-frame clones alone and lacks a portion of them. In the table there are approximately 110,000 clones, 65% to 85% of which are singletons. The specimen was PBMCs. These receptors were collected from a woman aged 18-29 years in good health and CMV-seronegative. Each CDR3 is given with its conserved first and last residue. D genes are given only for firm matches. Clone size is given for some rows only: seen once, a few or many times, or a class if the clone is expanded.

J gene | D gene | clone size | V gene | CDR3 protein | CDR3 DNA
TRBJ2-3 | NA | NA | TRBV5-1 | CASGPTGGSDTQYF | TGCGCCAGCGGGCCGACAGGTGGGTCAGATACGCAGTATTTT
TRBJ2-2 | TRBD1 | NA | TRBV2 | CASSPGQGAYGELFF | TGTGCCAGCAGCCCGGGACAGGGGGCTTACGGGGAGCTGTTTTTT
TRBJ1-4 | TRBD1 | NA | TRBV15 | CATSRDAVAGTGSEKLFF | TGTGCCACCAGCAGAGATGCGGTAGCCGGGACAGGGAGTGAAAAACTGTTTTTT
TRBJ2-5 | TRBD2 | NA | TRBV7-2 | CASSLDGRGEETQYF | TGTGCCAGCAGCTTGGACGGTCGGGGGGAAGAGACCCAGTACTTC
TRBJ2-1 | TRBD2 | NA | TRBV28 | CASSPLAGGVNEQFF | TGTGCCAGCAGTCCCCTAGCGGGAGGTGTCAATGAGCAGTTCTTC
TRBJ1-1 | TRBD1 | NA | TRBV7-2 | CASQNRDRGVMNTEAFF | TGTGCCAGTCAGAACCGGGACAGGGGAGTTATGAACACTGAAGCTTTCTTT
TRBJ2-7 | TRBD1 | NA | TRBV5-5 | CASTTTGGWYEQYF | TGTGCCAGCACCACAACAGGGGGCTGGTACGAGCAGTACTTC
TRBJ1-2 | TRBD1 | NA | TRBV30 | CAWSVQGGYGYTF | TGTGCCTGGAGTGTACAGGGGGGCTATGGCTACACCTTC
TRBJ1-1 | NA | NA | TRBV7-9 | CASSLQGQRTEAFF | TGTGCCAGCAGCTTACAGGGGCAGAGGACTGAAGCTTTCTTT
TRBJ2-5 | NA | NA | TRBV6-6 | CASSSGDGPGAQYF | TGTGCCAGCAGTTCAGGGGACGGGCCCGGGGCCCAGTACTTC
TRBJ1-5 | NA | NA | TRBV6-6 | CASSYGGNSNQPQHF | TGTGCCAGCAGTTACGGAGGGAATAGCAATCAGCCCCAGCATTTT
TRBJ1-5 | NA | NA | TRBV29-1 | CSVVEGSNQSQHF | TGCAGCGTTGTGGAGGGTAGCAATCAGTCCCAGCATTTT
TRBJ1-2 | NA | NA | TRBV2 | CASSAGRFDYGYTF | TGTGCCAGCAGCGCGGGAAGGTTTGACTATGGCTACACCTTC
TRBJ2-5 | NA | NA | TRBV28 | CASSLGLLHGQETQYF | TGTGCCAGCAGCTTGGGACTCCTCCATGGACAAGAGACCCAGTACTTC
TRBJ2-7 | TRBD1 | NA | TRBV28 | CASSLLVTGTSYEQYF | TGTGCCAGCAGTTTATTAGTGACAGGGACGTCCTACGAGCAGTACTTC
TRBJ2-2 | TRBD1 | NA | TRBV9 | CASSLTGGAVTGELFF | TGTGCCAGCAGCCTGACAGGGGGCGCAGTAACCGGGGAGCTGTTTTTT
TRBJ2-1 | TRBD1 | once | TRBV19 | CASSTRTGTGRNEQFF | TGTGCCAGTAGTACCCGAACCGGGACAGGGCGAAATGAGCAGTTCTTC
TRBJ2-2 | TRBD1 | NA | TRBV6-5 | CASSPPGQGRELFF | TGTGCCAGCAGTCCTCCGGGACAGGGGAGGGAGCTGTTTTTT
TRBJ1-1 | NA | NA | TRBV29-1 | CSVTLGVDTEAFF | TGCAGCGTTACCTTAGGGGTGGACACTGAAGCTTTCTTT
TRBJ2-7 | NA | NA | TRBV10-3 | CAITPQLQEEQYF | TGTGCCATCACTCCACAGCTTCAAGAGGAGCAGTACTTC